This TCR beta chain derives from a study of CD8 T cells in ankylosing spondylitis. General study results and limits: Ankylosing spondylitis blood seemed to carry a telltale TCR beta motif made of roughly 8 highly homologous variants. Earlier authors reported some of these motif variants in reactive arthritis synovial fluid and blood.

Turning to this clonotype: Its antigen is undetermined.

TCRdb reprocessed the 5' RACE reads via MiXCR and lists one record per CDR3 protein. Of under 450,000 distinct CDR3 sequences in the sample, roughly a sixth were seen once. Sequenced: blood, either unsorted or a sorted T cell fraction (not recorded which). The TCR was taken from a male donor with ankylosing spondylitis.

The CDR3, as DNA: TGTGCCAGCAGCCAAGTACTGGGACGGAATAATGAAAAACTGTTTTTT. Translated: CASSQVLGRNNEKLFF. The chain joins TRBV4-2 to TRBJ1-4; possibly TRBD1 for D (5 bases). This CDR3 region has 16 residues. Germline V gene sequence: CDR1 LGHNA, CDR2 YNFKEQ. Trimming cost V 1 base and J 4 bases, with 13 bases left between them.